The 23 T cell receptor beta chains in this list originate from one sample, sequenced in a study of T cell repertoires in cytomegalovirus infection. These receptors are not linked to any known antigen. Using its own MiXCR run on the reads, TCRdb lists one record per CDR3 protein. The repertoire holds some 310,000 distinct CDR3 sequences, around 25% seen once, with 13% in the top ten. Sequencing was performed on cultured PBMCs, taken from culture after CMV antigen stimulation. These receptors were obtained from a human donor in good health (CMV status not recorded). Some clones in this sample may be carry-over from other donors' samples.

The gene calls are TRBV4-1 and TRBJ2-7; a possible D gene is TRBD2 (6 bases). Germline V lookup: CDR1 MGHRA, CDR2 YSYEKL. This CDR3 is 14 amino acids long. The V end lost 0 bases, the J end lost 0 bases, and 6 bases lay between the germline ends. Here the CDR3 reads CASSQETSSYEQYV. In DNA form, the CDR3 reads TGCGCCAGCAGCCAAGAGACTAGCTCCTACGAGCAGTACGTC.

This clonotype occurred many times. The chain combines TRBV14 with TRBJ2-3; the D call may be TRBD1 or TRBD2 (5 bases each). Germline V CDR1 and CDR2: SGHDN, FVKESK. V lost 1 base and J 3 bases, leaving 14 bases between the germline ends. The CDR3 runs 16 residues. DNA for the CDR3: TGTGCCAGCAGCCAAGTTGTCGGGACGGGAACAGATACGCAGTATTTT. It translates to CASSQVVGTGTDTQYF.

About this clonotype itself: A much more abundant neighbour one base away suggests this may be a read error. This chain uses TRBV11-2 with TRBJ2-7; D may be TRBD2 (6 bases). The CDR3 runs to 15 residues. Germline V CDR1 and CDR2: SGHAT, FQNNGV. V was clipped by 1 base and J by 12 bases, with 22 bases between them. The CDR3 nucleotides are TGTGCCAGCAGCTTAGGGGCAGGCCTCGGGAGAGCGCGGTACGTC. It codes for CASSLGAGLGRARYV.

A word on this clonotype: A much more abundant neighbour one base away suggests this may be a read error. The chain has TRBV7-2 and TRBJ2-1; TRBD2 agrees at 10 bases. Germline assignment: CDR1 SGHTA and CDR2 FQGNSA. The CDR3 runs to 16 residues. Trimming at V came to 5 bases and at J to 8 bases, leaving 12 bases not matched to a gene. The CDR3 is CASSPRLAGLYDEQFF. The CDR3 DNA follows: TGTGCCAGCAGCCCTCGACTAGCGGGTTTATACGATGAGCAGTTCTTC.

This clonotype has more than one count but fewer than ten. The chain couples TRBV12-3 or TRBV12-4 to TRBJ1-1; D gene uncertain. V was shortened by 5 bases and J by 6 bases, with 13 bases between the two germline ends. This CDR3 region has 13 residues. The CDR3 nucleotides read TGTGCCAGCAGTGCCCTCACGTTGGCTGAAGCTTTCTTT. Translated: CASSALTLAEAFF.

This clonotype was counted between two and nine times. The gene calls are TRBV6-2 or TRBV6-3 and TRBJ2-7; 8 bases fit TRBD2. V lost 6 bases to trimming and J lost 0 bases; unmatched junction nucleotides: 4. CDR1 is MNHEY and CDR2 is SVGEGT in the germline V gene. The CDR3 spans 14 residues. For the CDR3, the DNA is TGTGCCAGCAGACTCAGCGGGAGCTCCTACGAGCAGTACGTC. Its protein product is CASRLSGSSYEQYV.

This clonotype was picked up a small number of times. J is TRBJ2-7 and V is TRBV6-2 or TRBV6-3, with TRBD2 identical over 14 bases. After removal of 6 bases from V and 5 bases from J, the junction contained 3 bases not matched to a gene. The CDR3 runs to 14 residues. Germline lookup yields CDR1 MNHEY and CDR2 SVGEGT. For the CDR3, the DNA is TGTGCCAGCAGGGGACTAGCGGGAGCCAACGAGCAGTACGTC. As protein: CASRGLAGANEQYV.

This clonotype occurred many times. The chain joins TRBV7-2 to TRBJ2-5; maybe TRBD1 (5 bases). CDR1 is SGHTA, CDR2 FQGNSA, per germline. This CDR3 contains 15 residues. The V end lost 2 bases, the J end lost 2 bases, and 12 bases lay between the germline ends. The CDR3 coding sequence is TGTGCCAGCAGCTTACAGGGCGGAATTCAAGAGACCCAGTACTTC. This encodes CASSLQGGIQETQYF.

The table lists this clonotype with many counts. The chain joins TRBV7-2 to TRBJ2-7, with 8 positions matching TRBD2. This CDR3 spans 15 amino acids. Germline V gene data show CDR1 as SGHTA and CDR2 as FQGNSA. V shed 1 base, J shed 1 base, and the junction held 3 bases outside the gene matches. CDR3 in DNA: TGTGCCAGCAGCTTAGTCGGGAGGGATTCCTACGAGCAGTACGTC. This sequence encodes CASSLVGRDSYEQYV.

This clonotype was seen more than once but under ten times. The chain joins TRBV2 to TRBJ2-1; a possible D gene is TRBD1 (5 bases). The V end was cut by 5 bases, the J end by 2 bases, with 16 bases between. The CDR3 has 16 amino acids. CDR1 SNHLY and CDR2 FYNNEI come from the germline V gene. Here the CDR3 reads CASSLLTGDTYNEQFF. The CDR3 region has the DNA TGTGCCAGCAGTTTGTTAACAGGTGATACCTACAATGAGCAGTTCTTC.

The J gene is TRBJ1-3, the V gene TRBV10-3, with D maybe TRBD1 (6 bases). Germline CDR1 ENHRY, CDR2 SYGVKD. The length of the CDR3 is 17 residues. Trimming pared 5 bases from V and 2 bases from J, leaving 19 bases between. CDR3 sequence reads: CAISLEGWGATGNTIYF. As DNA, the CDR3 is TGTGCCATCAGTTTGGAAGGATGGGGGGCCACTGGAAACACCATATATTTT.

This clonotype was recorded a few times. The rearrangement links TRBV6-5 to TRBJ1-2; D perhaps matches TRBD1 (5 bases). V lost 0 bases to trimming and J lost 1 base, with 6 bases between them. The CDR3 totals 14 residues. Germline V lookup: CDR1 MNHEY, CDR2 SVGAGI. The CDR3 DNA reads TGTGCCAGCAGTTACTCAGGGGATAACTATGGCTACACCTTC. It codes for CASSYSGDNYGYTF.

There are a few counts of this clonotype. The V gene is TRBV7-2, the J gene TRBJ2-5; either TRBD1 or TRBD2 may fit D (5 bases each). Germline loops: CDR1 SGHTA, CDR2 FQGNSA. V shed 1 base and J shed 4 bases, with 16 bases lying between them. The CDR3 covers 16 residues. The CDR3 is CASSLERGRERETQYF. DNA of the CDR3: TGTGCCAGCAGCTTAGAACGGGGCAGGGAGAGAGAGACCCAGTACTTC.

This clonotype has a count of ten or more. The chain has TRBV12-3 or TRBV12-4 and TRBJ1-4, with TRBD1 identical over 10 bases. The CDR3 length is 13 residues. V shed 4 bases and J 8 bases; nucleotides not matched to a gene: 1. This CDR3 reads CASSWDRGEKLFF. The DNA of the CDR3 is TGTGCCAGCAGTTGGGACAGGGGAGAAAAACTGTTTTTT.

The J gene is TRBJ1-5, the V gene TRBV5-5; D not certain. Germline values: CDR1 SGHKS, CDR2 YYEKEE (reference sequence). The length of the CDR3 is 15 residues. V shed 0 bases and J shed 1 base, with 8 bases lying between them. DNA of the CDR3: TGTGCCAGCAGCTTGGGACATATGAGCAATCAGCCCCAGCATTTT. Translating it yields CASSLGHMSNQPQHF.

In this sample, this clonotype turned up a few times. This sequence joins TRBV6-1 and TRBJ1-2; the match to TRBD1 covers 11 bases. CDR3 size: 14 residues. The V segment lost 7 bases and the J segment 7 bases; nucleotides outside the gene matches: 8. The germline CDR1 and CDR2 sequences are MNHNS and SASEGT. The CDR3, as DNA: TGTGCCAGCAACGAGGACAGGGGGCGAAGTGGCTACACCTTC. This sequence encodes CASNEDRGRSGYTF.

This clonotype has just one count. The CDR3 DNA is TGTGCCAGCAGTTCTCCGCGACAGGGGGCCTACGAGCAGTACTTC. Residues: CASSSPRQGAYEQYF. The chain recombines TRBV27 with TRBJ2-7; TRBD1 matches 9 bases. The V segment lost 4 bases and the J segment 2 bases; nucleotides outside the gene matches: 6. The CDR3 runs 15 residues. Per germline, CDR1 MNHEY and CDR2 SMNVEV (reference sequence).

There are a few counts of this clonotype. This chain connects TRBV12-3 or TRBV12-4 to TRBJ2-1; 7 bases are a match to TRBD2. Germline trimming cut 5 bases from V and 5 bases from J; bases unmatched to any gene: 6. This CDR3 is built from 14 residues. The CDR3 is CASSPQLAHNEQFF. CDR3 in DNA: TGTGCCAGCAGTCCCCAACTAGCGCACAATGAGCAGTTCTTC.

This chain joins TRBV7-9 and TRBJ2-6; weak D call: TRBD1 (5 bases). The CDR3 has 16 residues. CDR1 and CDR2 from the germline V gene are SEHNR and FQNEAQ (reference sequence). Trimming removed 3 bases from V and 0 bases from J, with 9 bases in between. The CDR3, as DNA: TGTGCCAGCAGCTTTTTCAGGGCCTCTGGGGCCAACGTCCTGACTTTC. The encoded protein is CASSFFRASGANVLTF.

The chain combines TRBV4-1 with TRBJ1-3; D is perhaps TRBD1 (6 bases). The CDR3 totals 16 residues. The ends were cut back, 1 base at V and 2 bases at J, with 12 bases in the middle. The germline V gene encodes CDR1 MGHRA and CDR2 YSYEKL. The chain's CDR3 is CASSQVEGTTGNTIYF. CDR3 DNA: TGCGCCAGCAGCCAAGTGGAAGGGACAACTGGAAACACCATATATTTT.

This chain uses TRBV4-2 with TRBJ2-7; D is ambiguous. The germline CDR1 and CDR2 sequences are LGHNA and YNFKEQ. This CDR3 comprises 13 residues. V was clipped by 1 base and J by 2 bases, with 6 bases between them. CDR3 region: CASSQGVTYEQYF. CDR3 DNA sequence: TGTGCCAGCAGCCAAGGCGTAACCTACGAGCAGTACTTC.

This clonotype has just a few counts. The chain combines TRBV7-9 with TRBJ2-4; no reliable D call. V lost 4 bases, J lost 4 bases, and 11 bases lay in between. Germline values: CDR1 SEHNR, CDR2 FQNEAQ (reference sequence). The CDR3 spans 14 residues. For the CDR3, the DNA is TGTGCCAGCAGCTCCGGGCCCCTTAAAAACATTCAGTACTTC. The encoded protein is CASSSGPLKNIQYF. The entire variable domain, with the rest obtained from reference TRBV7-9 and TRBJ2-4, is as follows: DTGVSQNPRHKITKRGQNVTFRCDPISEHNRLYWYRQTLGQGPEFLTYFQNEAQLEKSRLLSDRFSAERPKGSFSTLEIQRTEQGDSAMYLCASSSGPLKNIQYFGAGTRLSVL.

The genes are TRBV4-2 and TRBJ1-1, with a possible D match to TRBD1 (5 bases). The V gene lost 0 bases and the J gene lost 6 bases, with 11 bases spanning the gap. The germline V gene encodes CDR1 LGHNA and CDR2 YNFKEQ. CDR3 length equals 14 residues. The CDR3 nucleotides read TGTGCCAGCAGCCAAGAGGGGCAGGGCTCTGAAGCTTTCTTT. Residues: CASSQEGQGSEAFF.